This T cell receptor (beta chain) was documented in a study of shared clonotypes between healthy human individuals. Study-level background: Researchers assigned three CD4 naive, three CD4 memory, two CD8 naive and one CD8 memory plate to each donor.

All donors were Caucasian adults living in Nashville, Tennessee. The table came from immunoSEQ multiplex PCR; TCRdb's copy has only in-frame clones and leaves some out. This sample has around 2.5 million clones, with roughly 93% found just once. Source material: naive CD4+ T cells from PBMCs. The subset was: CD45RA+ positively selected. The origin of this receptor is a man in his late teens or twenties in good health. Some clones in this sample may be carry-over from other donors' samples.

CDR3 sequence (DNA): TGCGCCAGCAGCTTGGCGAATCCAGTTTACGAGCAGTACTTC. Its translation is CASSLANPVYEQYF. The V and J genes are TRBV5-1 and TRBJ2-7; D gene ambiguous. V shed 0 bases and J shed 4 bases, with 11 bases lying between them. From germline, CDR1 is SGHRS and CDR2 YFSETQ. The CDR3 extends over 14 amino acids.